This paragraph covers one T cell receptor (beta chain) sequence. In its sample, this clone was seen a few times. No antigen is known for it. No base quality information exists; no much larger clone differs at one position. At the junction V is shortened by 2 bases and J by 5 bases, with 12 bases in between. The germline V gene encodes CDR1 MDHEN and CDR2 SYDVKM. From the cysteine through the phenylalanine, the CDR3 covers 14 amino acids. Only the CDR3 part of the read is kept: 42 bases, read in frame from the first base. This specimen comes from a study of cytomegalovirus exposure and HLA in healthy donors (dated by TCRdb to the late 2010s). Turning to the overall study: An earlier analysis of roughly 500 of the donors reported 276 Gb of sequence data and around 110 million unique TCR beta sequences obtained from about 200 million T cells. The study aimed to test whether cataloging public T cell receptors could reveal signatures of past pathogen exposure. HLA typing included class I and class II loci at four-digit resolution. A later analysis re-examined previously published TCR beta repertoires from 610 or so donors and added high-resolution HLA genotyping to investigate patterns of TCR occurrence. In a later genetic analysis, genome-wide SNP genotypes for about 60% of the 666 donors were used, and that subset was treated as a discovery cohort. All discovery cohort repertoires had been generated on a single sequencing platform. The number of donors typed differed by locus, with 629-630 for A, B, C, DRB1 and DQB1, around 520 for DQA1, under 610 for DPA1, and 400 to 490 for DPB1. A separate validation cohort of over a hundred different subjects was used in addition to the roughly 720-subject first cohort. Across approximately 420 genotyped donors of the cohort, an average of about 240,000 unique TCR beta nucleotide sequences per donor were sequenced, and 15% to 20% of those sequences were non-productive. Approximately 300 gigabases of sequencing data and tens of millions of unique TCR sequences were included in an early release covering 550 to 650 HLA-typed donors. The genetic ancestry cluster associated with self-reported Caucasian donors included 81% of the roughly 380 genotyped donors. To predict cytomegalovirus infection status, the study brought together high-throughput TCR immunosequencing, statistical association of individual TCRs with disease status, and machine learning. Donor age, sex, ethnicity and CMV serostatus were collected together with the repertoire data. A handful of DR-DQ haplotypes were handled as single units for association and clustering because linkage in the cohort was strong. The study used immunosequencing to profile the T cell repertoires of under 700 subjects and linked those repertoires to cytomegalovirus serostatus. To decide whether each TCR beta V gene segment behaved as functional or pseudogenic, an earlier analysis of fewer than 750 of the donors relied on high-throughput TCR beta sequencing. Rather than using new phenotypic data, the later analysis identified candidate immune exposures from TCR beta sequences and from how often those sequences occurred across donors. Results and caveats for the whole study, not just this receptor: Compared with equally common non-associated chains, HLA-associated TCR beta chains in a later analysis were more clonally expanded and had lower generation probabilities. V-gene and J-gene trimming of TCR beta chains was associated with a missense DCLRE1C variant in a later genetic analysis, and the association was replicated in an independent cohort. The classifier was reported to diagnose cytomegalovirus status with high specificity and sensitivity in both the original cohort and the validation cohort. When HLA alleles, especially DR and DQ, strongly co-occurred, attributing TCR associations to individual alleles was difficult. In an earlier analysis of approximately 590 of the donors, most TCR beta V segments appeared in productive rearrangements about 87% or about 30% of the time, broadly matching IMGT annotations. Some IMGT-functional V segments, including TRBV6-2 and TRBV6-3, could not be told apart with the 87-base-pair reads, so those segments were excluded. Only TCR beta chains were sequenced in this cohort, and the absence of alpha or paired-chain data limited detectable features. According to a later analysis, most CMV-associated TCR beta chains appeared to be HLA-restricted, and the HLA associations seemed to be driven largely by CMV exposure. Linkage disequilibrium might explain the correlated functional status among segregating V segments, but an unknown experimental factor could not be ruled out. Roughly uniform sequencing depth across donors was assumed in presence/absence analyses, although this assumption may not hold. Compared with the roughly 710-donor mean, donors in an Asian-associated ancestry cluster had fewer N-insertions in productive TCRs, according to a later genetic analysis. Most TCR sequences were observed very rarely across donors, whereas some public TCRs were present in many individuals. In vitro tests confirmed that a few of the cytomegalovirus-associated TCR beta chains recognize cytomegalovirus antigens. The study gave a list of some 150 TCR beta chains associated with cytomegalovirus. Several of the top co-occurrence clusters appeared to be linked to parvovirus B19, influenza, CMV and Epstein-Barr virus, according to a later analysis. According to the authors, the approach could potentially be generalized to other disease states and immunological phenotypes. CMV serostatus was the only immune exposure information available for the cohort. Because counts were too low, more than 15 rarely observed V segments, including chromosome 9 orphons, were left out of the earlier analysis of some 640 of the donors. A further reported finding was that TCR beta sequences accurately predicted the HLA-A and HLA-B alleles for most subjects in the first cohort. Because HLA typing was unavailable for some donors at each locus, only the typed subset was used in association tests. In a later analysis, the rate of TCR association differed among HLA loci, with DRB1 alleles having the most associated TCRs and HLA-C alleles having the fewest. A later analysis associated around 16,000 TCR beta sequences with specific HLA alleles at a false discovery rate of 0.05. The sequencing pipeline was judged likely to have produced a cluster of highly shared sequence variants as a technical artifact.

The cohort comprised 710 or so healthy bone marrow donors. Cohort members were all nominally healthy when sampled, although unrecorded immune exposures were likely present. The donor tested CMV seronegative, placing the donor among the 350 or so seronegative members of the cohort. A peripheral blood sample was provided by each donor, and peripheral blood mononuclear cells were used for TCR beta sequencing. The Qiagen DNeasy Blood Extraction Kit was used to extract genomic DNA from the blood cell samples. To prepare the library, the immunoSEQ multiplex PCR assay was applied. A mixture of 60 forward primers for TCR Vbeta segments and 13 reverse primers for TCR Jbeta segments was used in the multiplex PCR. The CDR3 region of rearranged TCR beta genes was amplified from genomic DNA with a multiplex PCR assay. The Illumina HiSeq System was used to sequence the amplified TCR beta libraries as 87-base-pair reads. The paper's processing steps were these. A later analysis counted approximately 84 million unique TCR beta chains across the 600 to 850 repertoires, and roughly 10 million of these chains were shared by at least two donors. To remove PCR and sequencing errors, raw reads were error-corrected and collapsed into unique sequences using a nearest-neighbor algorithm that merged closely related sequences. To assign V, D and J gene segments, CDR3 sequences were aligned to IMGT reference sequences. Each retained sequence needed at least a six-nucleotide match to both a V gene segment and a J gene segment. Rearrangements were called productive when the CDR3 lacked stop codons and stayed in frame with V and J; all others were non-productive. Following IMGT convention, CDR3 was defined as the stretch from the second conserved V-encoded cysteine up to the conserved J-encoded phenylalanine. In an earlier analysis of more than 550 of the donors, sequences lacking an unambiguous match to a single V gene segment were excluded. In an earlier analysis of 587 of the donors, V segments were called functional above 56.7% productive rearrangements and were called segregating when the between-donor standard deviation exceeded 5%. A statistical classification framework was built to diagnose cytomegalovirus status from the catalog of TCR beta chain sequences. A later analysis assigned V and J genes by comparing TCR nucleotide sequences with IMGT/GENE-DB human TR gene sequences. Using the TCRdist pipeline, a later analysis assigned CDR3 sequences along with most-parsimonious VDJ recombination scenarios. In a later analysis, each TCR beta chain was defined by its CDR3 amino acid sequence together with its V-gene family, and reads without a unique V-gene family were excluded. To address suspected cross-contamination and a sequencing artifact, a later analysis removed several hundred highly shared, low-generation-probability nucleotide sequences. In a later analysis, a clonal expansion index for each public chain was calculated from normalized within-repertoire ranks of inferred template counts. In a later analysis, generation probabilities were computed using a VDJ recombination model fitted to out-of-frame rearrangements, and the results were checked against IGoR. In a later analysis, TCR-TCR, TCR-HLA and TCR-CMV co-occurrence was scored with hypergeometric tests, and a repertoire-size bias correction was applied to TCR pairs. To estimate false discovery rates, a later analysis permuted the HLA or CMV assignments 20 times. A later analysis grouped co-occurring TCRs with DBSCAN, adding TCRdist sequence similarity when clustering within HLA-allele-positive subsets. Repertoires with fewer than 30,000 or more than 120,000 public chains, plus five repertoires with anomalous nucleotide sharing, were excluded from co-occurrence clustering. Held by TCRdb, this immuneACCESS table contains in-frame sequences only and omits some clones. Under half of the omission traces to an unresolved V gene where checked; the cause of the rest is unknown. D and trimming come from the DNA, and the V and J calls and clone size come from that table. The sample table holds some 150,000 clones, of which roughly 10% were seen once. The top ten hold 1.8% of the sample.

The TCR sequence derives from a man aged 50-59 years in good health and CMV-seronegative. The chain is assembled from TRBV28 and TRBJ1-2, with TRBD1 tentatively as D gene (5 bases match). The source material was PBMCs. The DNA sequence is as follows: TGTGCCAGCAGTTTAAGGACATACGGATATGGCTACACCTTC. This translates into CASSLRTYGYGYTF.